The 17 T cell receptor beta chains reported below all come from one sample, sequenced in a study of low-dose radiotherapy and immunotherapy resistance in tumors (dated 2022 in TCRdb). Sequenced on an Illumina HiSeq 2500. To make first-strand cDNA, Superscript III was used along with a set of TRAV- and TRBV-specific primers so that both the TCRalpha and TCRbeta chains were covered. A roughly 20-cycle PCR with Phusion amplified the TCRs, pairing a constant-region primer with the adapter that was attached to the V primers. TCRdb passed the public sequencing reads through fastp at Q25 and MiXCR, retaining productive beta sequences. Identical CDR3 proteins give one entry, which carries the most common genes and DNA. The sample contains around 36,000 distinct CDR3 sequences, roughly a third of them found a single time. The top ten clones comprise around 4% of the sample. The time point label on this specimen signifies: before trial treatment.

The sequencing used PBMCs, collected before treatment. The origin of the receptors is a male donor with gallbladder cancer.

The sample holds many counts of this clonotype. The rearrangement joins TRBV6-1 to TRBJ2-5, with TRBD1 identical over 9 bases. Germline-derived CDR1 and CDR2 are MNHNS and SASEGT. The CDR3 sequence is 13 residues long. V shed 5 bases and J 4 bases; nucleotides not matched to a gene: 2. For the CDR3, the DNA is TGTGCCAGCAGTCCGACAGGGGGAGAGACCCAGTACTTC. This sequence encodes CASSPTGGETQYF.

As for this clonotype: It is unclear where the CDR3 begins or ends on the DNA, so no DNA is shown, and the CDR3 is as TCRdb lists it. Here the CDR3 reads CASSFQRGPNTGELFFFFF. The V gene is TRBV11-3, the J gene TRBJ2-2; whether TRBD2, the table's D call, matches the DNA was not checked. The CDR3 totals 19 residues, both ends included. The germline CDR1 and CDR2 sequences are SGHNT and YENEEA.

The chain carries TRBV12-3 or TRBV12-4 and TRBJ2-7, with 11 bases identical to TRBD2. The CDR3 spans 15 residues. Trimming took 6 bases from V and 3 from J; bases not matched to a gene: 7. CDR3 in DNA: TGTGCCAGCAGCTCAAGACTAGCGGGACGCTACGAGCAGTACTTC. This sequence encodes CASSSRLAGRYEQYF.

The genes are TRBV5-4 and TRBJ2-7; 8 nucleotides line up with TRBD1. CDR1 is SGHNT, CDR2 YYREEE, per germline (reference sequence). The V gene end was trimmed by 4 bases and the J gene end by 5 bases; junction bases not matched to a gene: 8. CDR3 length: 14 residues. The CDR3 is CASSRQGNSNEQYF. As DNA, the CDR3 is TGTGCCAGCAGCCGACAGGGGAACAGCAACGAGCAGTACTTC. Based on the CDR3 plus reference TRBV5-4 and TRBJ2-7, the full variable domain is ETGVTQSPTHLIKTRGQQVTLRCSSQSGHNTVSWYQQALGQGPQFIFQYYREEENGRGNFPPRFSGLQFPNYSSELNVNALELDDSALYLCASSRQGNSNEQYFGPGTRLTVT.

V is TRBV28 and J is TRBJ1-4; TRBD1 agrees at 11 bases. This CDR3 is built from 12 residues. Germline loops: CDR1 MDHEN, CDR2 SYDVKM. V was pared by 11 bases and J by 7 bases, with 3 bases of the junction left unmatched. The CDR3 here is CAGQGAGEKLFF. In DNA form, the CDR3 reads TGTGCCGGACAGGGGGCCGGTGAAAAACTGTTTTTT.

This clonotype was picked up many times. The CDR3 sequence is CASSAGLYEQYF. The DNA of the CDR3 is TGTGCCAGCAGCGCAGGACTCTACGAGCAGTACTTC. The gene calls are TRBV2 and TRBJ2-7, with TRBD2 as a possible D gene (5 bases). Per the germline V gene, CDR1 is SNHLY and CDR2 is FYNNEI. The CDR3 extends over 12 amino acids. Trimming took off 6 bases at V and 3 bases at J, with 9 bases between the two ends.

Note on this clonotype: One base separates it from a far larger clone, so it is likely a read error. The chain joins TRBV6-2 or TRBV6-3 to TRBJ2-1; D is unclear. Trimming took 11 bases from V and 2 from J, leaving 16 bases between them. Germline V gives CDR1 MNHEY, CDR2 SVGEGT. The CDR3 is made up of 14 amino acids. The CDR3 region has the DNA TGTGCCTGCACCTACCCGGCAGCCTACAATGAGCAGTTCTTC. Encoded protein: CACTYPAAYNEQFF.

In this sample, this clonotype turned up many times. The V gene is TRBV5-6, the J gene TRBJ2-5; either TRBD1 or TRBD2 may supply D (5 bases each). Trimming pared 4 bases from V and 3 bases from J, leaving 13 bases between. Germline lookup yields CDR1 SGHDT and CDR2 YYEEEE. The CDR3 extends over 14 amino acids. CDR3 sequence: CASSRGRREETQYF. In DNA form, the CDR3 reads TGTGCCAGCAGCCGGGGCAGGCGGGAAGAGACCCAGTACTTC.

This clonotype was counted at least ten times. This chain connects TRBV7-2 to TRBJ2-2; weak D call: TRBD1 (7 bases). Per germline, CDR1 SGHTA and CDR2 FQGNSA. CDR3 size: 16 residues. Trimming took 6 bases from V and 7 from J, leaving 21 bases between them. In DNA form, the CDR3 reads TGTGCCAGCAGAGGGGGGCCAGGGGGGCTCGGCGGGGAGCTGTTTTTT. It encodes CASRGGPGGLGGELFF.

The chain combines TRBV20-1 with TRBJ2-5, with D tentatively TRBD1 or TRBD2 (5 bases each). CDR3 size: 13 residues. The V end lost 6 bases, the J end lost 2 bases, and 13 bases lay between the germline ends. Germline V gives CDR1 DFQATT, CDR2 SNEGSKA (reference sequence). The CDR3 nucleotides read TGCAGTGCCCGGGGCAGGAGGCAAGAGACCCAGTACTTC. It is translated as CSARGRRQETQYF.

About this clonotype itself: The likely explanation is a read error, given a far larger clone one base away. J is TRBJ2-5 and V is TRBV7-8; the D is unclear. The CDR3 is 17 amino acids. V was pared by 4 bases and J by 11 bases, with 29 bases between. Germline CDR1 SGHVS, CDR2 FQNEAQ. The CDR3 DNA is TGTGCCAGCAGCTCTACCGAGCTATATCTCCTCTACAATGAGCAGTACTTC. Its translation: CASSSTELYLLYNEQYF.

The chain combines TRBV7-2 with TRBJ2-5; the D call may be TRBD1 or TRBD2 (6 bases each). CDR1 SGHTA and CDR2 FQGNSA come from the germline V gene. This CDR3 has 15 residues. V dropped 3 bases and J dropped 4 bases, with 15 bases sitting between them. CDR3 region: CASSFYSGAGETQYF. CDR3 nucleotide sequence: TGTGCCAGCAGCTTTTACTCGGGGGCGGGAGAGACCCAGTACTTC.

The V gene is TRBV28, the J gene TRBJ2-4, with a tentative D call TRBD2 (7 bases). Trimming stripped 2 bases from V and 3 bases from J, with 20 bases between. Germline values: CDR1 MDHEN, CDR2 SYDVKM. The CDR3 length is 18 residues. The CDR3 reads CASSLRRLGGRVKNIQYF. CDR3 nucleotide sequence: TGTGCCAGCAGTTTACGGCGCCTCGGGGGGCGGGTCAAAAACATTCAGTACTTC.

The CDR3 DNA reads as TGTGCCAGCAGCCCTAGTCGGGACAGGGCCTACAATGAGCAGTTCTTC. The encoded protein is CASSPSRDRAYNEQFF. V usage is TRBV11-3 and J usage is TRBJ2-1, with 9 bases that match TRBD1. J was trimmed by 2 bases and V by 5 bases; bases with no gene match: 7. The CDR3 spans 16 residues. Germline V CDR1 and CDR2: SGHNT, YENEEA.

This clonotype was detected many times. V usage is TRBV7-2 and J usage is TRBJ2-1; D perhaps matches TRBD1 (5 bases). V lost 2 bases and J lost 4, with 15 bases in between. This CDR3 is built from 16 residues. Germline V gene lookup returns CDR1 SGHTA and CDR2 FQGNSA. This CDR3 is CASSLFRQKNYNEQFF. In DNA form, the CDR3 reads TGTGCCAGCAGCTTATTTCGACAGAAGAATTACAATGAGCAGTTCTTC.

This clonotype was detected only a few times. V usage is TRBV29-1 and J usage is TRBJ1-6; D is undetermined. Germline lookup yields CDR1 SQVTM and CDR2 ANQGSEA. This CDR3 region has 13 residues. Trimming stripped 7 bases from V and 4 bases from J, with 11 bases between. The CDR3 nucleotides are TGCAGCGCCGCCCGGGATTATAATTCACCCCTCCACTTT. Its translation: CSAARDYNSPLHF.

Regarding this clonotype: This may stem from a read error, because a much larger clone lies one nucleotide away. The chain combines TRBV7-9 with TRBJ1-4, with D unresolved. Trimming removed 2 bases from V and 5 bases from J, with 12 bases in between. Germline V lookup: CDR1 SEHNR, CDR2 FQNEAQ (reference sequence). This CDR3 comprises 15 residues. Written as DNA, the CDR3 is TGTGCCAGCAGCTTAAGTGCCAGCCAAAATGAAAAACTGTTTTTT. Translated, it gives CASSLSASQNEKLFF.